Following are 18 T cell receptor beta chains from one sample sequenced in a study of blood T cell repertoires in COVID-19 (dated by TCRdb to between 2020 and 2021). The receptor library was made with the immunoSEQ multiplex PCR assay. In its TCRdb copy, this immuneACCESS table keeps in-frame sequences only and misses some clones. Where compared with another copy, unresolved V genes explain less than half of these, and the others have no known cause. In all, the sample holds 200,000 to 300,000 clones, and 88% of those were seen once. The ten largest clones add up to roughly 0.8% of the sample. The sample taken for sequencing was peripheral blood. All receptors come from a woman in her twenties or thirties with acute or convalescent COVID-19.

The gene calls are TRBV19 and TRBJ2-7; 9 nucleotides line up with TRBD2. Per the germline V gene, CDR1 is LNHDA and CDR2 is SQIVND (reference sequence). The CDR3 loop spans 14 amino acids. The trim removed 5 bases at V and 6 bases at J, leaving 8 bases unmatched. The CDR3 region is CASSPLIAGVEQYF. Written as DNA, the CDR3 is TGTGCCAGTAGTCCACTGATAGCGGGAGTCGAGCAGTACTTC.

The genes are TRBV9 and TRBJ2-1; 9 bases align to TRBD2. The CDR3 is 13 residues long. Germline-derived CDR1 and CDR2 are SGDLS and YYNGEE. The trim removed 9 bases at V and 2 bases at J, leaving 3 bases unmatched. The CDR3 nucleotides are TGTGCCACCTCTAGCGGGGCCTACAATGAGCAGTTCTTC. It specifies CATSSGAYNEQFF.

The CDR3 region is CASSPGRRSTDTQYF. DNA for the CDR3: TGTGCCAGCAGCCCCGGGAGACGGAGCACAGATACGCAGTATTTT. The chain combines TRBV7-3 with TRBJ2-3; TRBD2 might be the D (6 bases). V was trimmed by 5 bases and J by 0 bases, leaving 12 bases between them. Germline V gene data show CDR1 as SGHTA and CDR2 as FQGTGA. The CDR3 spans 15 residues.

The CDR3 here is CASSERLWAGGAETQYF. For the CDR3, the DNA is TGTGCCAGCAGTGAAAGGTTATGGGCAGGGGGCGCGGAGACCCAGTACTTC. V gene TRBV6-1 combines with J gene TRBJ2-5; 8 bases are shared with TRBD1. This CDR3 region has 17 residues. Germline assignment: CDR1 MNHNS and CDR2 SASEGT. V was clipped by 2 bases and J by 5 bases; unmatched bases: 13.

The genes are TRBV12-3 or TRBV12-4 and TRBJ2-7; D is undetermined. CDR3 length equals 11 residues. V was clipped by 3 bases and J by 6 bases, with 6 bases between them. CDR3 nucleotide sequence: TGTGCCAGCAGTTTGAGAGCCGAGCAGTACTTC. It is translated as CASSLRAEQYF.

The chain uses TRBV4-2 and TRBJ1-3, with D perhaps TRBD1 (6 bases). This CDR3 is 15 amino acids long. The V and J ends lost 2 bases and 1 base respectively, with 9 bases between them. Germline V CDR1 and CDR2: LGHNA, YNFKEQ. DNA of the CDR3: TGTGCCAGCAGCCAATTTACAGGGTCTGGAAACACCATATATTTT. Its translation: CASSQFTGSGNTIYF.

As for this clone: This clone may be a read error of a much larger clone one base away. This sample includes further DNA sequences coding for the same CDR3. The CDR3 is CSASGGRATDTQYF. Here the CDR3 DNA reads TGCAGTGCTAGTGGAGGGAGGGCCACAGATACGCAGTATTTT. This sequence joins TRBV20-1 and TRBJ2-3; 7 bases are a match to TRBD2. The CDR3 is 14 amino acids. CDR1 is DFQATT and CDR2 is SNEGSKA in the germline V gene (reference sequence). Trimming took 3 bases from V and 2 from J; bases not matched to a gene: 5.

V gene TRBV5-1 combines with J gene TRBJ2-3, with D tentatively TRBD1 (5 bases). CDR3 size: 15 residues. Germline V gene data show CDR1 as SGHRS and CDR2 as YFSETQ. Trimming shortened V by 4 bases and J by 2 bases, and 14 bases separated the two germline ends. The CDR3 is CASSADRQSTDTQYF. In DNA, the CDR3 is TGCGCCAGCAGCGCCGATCGACAGTCCACAGATACGCAGTATTTT.

The J gene is TRBJ2-3, the V gene TRBV9; D is perhaps TRBD1 (6 bases). This CDR3 has 16 residues. Trimming removed 0 bases at V and 3 bases at J, with 14 bases between. Germline lookup yields CDR1 SGDLS and CDR2 YYNGEE. As DNA, the CDR3 is TGTGCCAGCAGCGTAGCACAGGGAATTTTTACAGATACGCAGTATTTT. It translates to CASSVAQGIFTDTQYF. Full variable domain (missing parts from reference TRBV9 and TRBJ2-3): DSGVTQTPKHLITATGQRVTLRCSPRSGDLSVYWYQQSLDQGLQFLIQYYNGEERAKGNILERFSAQQFPDLHSELNLSSLELGDSALYFCASSVAQGIFTDTQYFGPGTRLTVL.

The chain couples TRBV5-1 to TRBJ2-2, with TRBD2 matching over 8 bases. Losses at the gene ends were 3 bases for V and 3 bases for J; bases not matched to a gene: 4. This CDR3 has 15 amino acids. Germline CDR1 is SGHRS and CDR2 is YFSETQ. This chain's CDR3 is CASSSELADTGELFF. The CDR3 DNA follows: TGCGCCAGCAGCTCGGAACTAGCGGACACCGGGGAGCTGTTTTTT. The full variable domain, in which reference TRBV5-1 and TRBJ2-2 provide the parts outside the CDR3, is KAGVTQTPRYLIKTRGQQVTLSCSPISGHRSVSWYQQTPGQGLQFLFEYFSETQRNKGNFPGRFSGRQFSNSRSEMNVSTLELGDSALYLCASSSELADTGELFFGEGSRLTVL.

The gene calls are TRBV10-3 and TRBJ2-7, with 9 bases aligning to TRBD1. Trimming removed 5 bases from V and 5 bases from J; junction bases left unmatched: 4. Germline values: CDR1 ENHRY, CDR2 SYGVKD. The CDR3 consists of 13 residues. CDR3 DNA: TGTGCCATCAGTAACAGGGGGCAGGACGAGCAGTACTTC. Translated, it gives CAISNRGQDEQYF.

This clone was picked up one time. This chain connects TRBV7-8 to TRBJ2-7, with 10 bases matching TRBD2. In germline, CDR1 is SGHVS, CDR2 FQNEAQ. The CDR3 loop spans 16 amino acids. Germline trimming cut 2 bases from V and 3 bases from J; bases unmatched to any gene: 7. CDR3 in amino acids: CASSLRLAGVYYEQYF. CDR3 in DNA: TGTGCCAGCAGCTTACGGCTAGCGGGAGTCTACTACGAGCAGTACTTC.

To note about this clone: An end of the junction does not agree with germline; a read error may underlie this. The chain has TRBV7-6 and TRBJ2-1; 10 nucleotides line up with TRBD2. Germline values: CDR1 SGHVS, CDR2 FNYEAQ. CDR3 length: 14 residues. The CDR3 spells CASSLAGAYNEQFF. The CDR3 coding sequence is TGTGCCAGCAGCCTAGCGGGAGCCTACAATGAGCAGTTCTTC.

The chain combines TRBV9 with TRBJ2-1; D remains ambiguous. V was cut by 0 bases and J by 1 base, with 8 bases left in between. Germline CDR1 is SGDLS and CDR2 is YYNGEE. This CDR3 comprises 15 residues. The CDR3: CASSVDMSSYNEQFF. Written as DNA, the CDR3 is TGTGCCAGCAGCGTAGATATGAGTTCCTACAATGAGCAGTTCTTC.

The CDR3 DNA reads as TGTGCCAGCAGTTCTTTGGCCAGGCCAGGGAATGGCTACACCTTC. Encoded protein: CASSSLARPGNGYTF. The J gene is TRBJ1-2, the V gene TRBV6-2 or TRBV6-3, with a tentative D call TRBD1 (5 bases). This CDR3 has 15 residues. Per the germline V gene, CDR1 is MNHEY and CDR2 is SVGEGT. Trimming removed 4 bases from V and 6 bases from J, with 18 bases in between.

The V gene is TRBV29-1, the J gene TRBJ2-7; TRBD2 matches at 7 bases. Germline V gene sequence: CDR1 SQVTM, CDR2 ANQGSEA. This CDR3 has 14 residues. Germline trimming cut 7 bases from V and 3 bases from J; bases unmatched to any gene: 12. The CDR3 nucleotides read TGCAGCGCCGGAGGGGCGGGAGTAGTCTACGAGCAGTACTTC. It translates to CSAGGAGVVYEQYF.

V is TRBV4-3 and J is TRBJ1-4; possibly TRBD1 for D (5 bases). The CDR3 consists of 11 residues. V was clipped by 4 bases and J by 15 bases, with 12 bases between them. Germline V gene data show CDR1 as LGHNA and CDR2 as YSLEER. The CDR3 is CASSLGGTVFF. The CDR3 bases are TGCGCCAGCAGCCTGGGGGGGACGGTGTTTTTT.

V and J are TRBV30 and TRBJ1-6; D may be TRBD1 (6 bases). Germline V gene sequence: CDR1 GTSNPN, CDR2 SVGIG (reference sequence). CDR3 length: 13 amino acids. The germline V and J ends were trimmed by 4 bases and 5 bases, with 9 bases remaining between them. Written as DNA, the CDR3 is TGTGCCTGGACAGGGGACCATAATTCACCCCTCCACTTT. Translated, it gives CAWTGDHNSPLHF.